This T cell receptor beta chain was profiled in a study of shared clonotypes between healthy human individuals. This clone was recorded once. There are 17 residues in the CDR3. The V end was cut by 0 bases, the J end by 0 bases, with 14 bases between. The germline V gene has CDR1 LGHNA and CDR2 YSLEER. The table came from immunoSEQ multiplex PCR; TCRdb's copy has only in-frame clones and leaves some out. Among some 2.3 million clones listed, about 92% were seen once. The sample consisted of naive CD4+ T cells from PBMCs. Documented subset: CD45RA+ positively selected. The sequence came from a man between 18 and 29 years old in good health. Some clones in this sample may be carry-over from other donors' samples. The J gene is TRBJ1-2, the V gene TRBV4-3; perhaps TRBD1 as D (6 bases). The CDR3 region is CASSQETGLASNYGYTF. The DNA of the CDR3 is TGCGCCAGCAGCCAAGAAACAGGGCTAGCTTCTAACTATGGCTACACCTTC.